This is a list of T cell receptor beta chains from one sample in a study of blood T cell repertoires in COVID-19. Profiled with immunoSEQ multiplex PCR; TCRdb holds only in-frame clones, not every one. The sample includes approximately 220,000 clones, 80% to 90% seen only once; the top ten take roughly 2.2%. Specimen: peripheral blood. These TCRs come from a woman between 45 and 60 years old with acute or convalescent COVID-19. Each CDR3 is given without its conserved first and last residue. Fields, in order: J gene, V gene, CDR3 protein.

TRBJ2-7 | TRBV9 | ASSVRLAGDEQY
TRBJ1-2 | TRBV5-1 | ASSLGQGNGYT
TRBJ1-1 | TRBV10-3 | AIRGGAEGGNEAF
TRBJ2-6 | TRBV7-2 | ASSFFGANVLT
TRBJ1-5 | TRBV4-3 | ASSQGTGGQPQH
TRBJ2-1 | TRBV9 | ASSPGGVGYNEQF
TRBJ2-1 | TRBV30 | AWSVGGRGNEQF
TRBJ2-1 | TRBV30 | AWSGRGGSYNEQF
TRBJ1-6 | TRBV5-4 | ASSPGLNNSPLH
TRBJ1-1 | TRBV7-2 | ASSLNWQGERLF
TRBJ2-5 | TRBV11-2 | ASSLSDWSGGQQETQY
TRBJ2-1 | TRBV7-2 | ASSPRGVYNEQF
TRBJ2-4 | TRBV7-2 | ASSGSGTELNIQY
TRBJ1-1 | TRBV5-5 | ASSFIAGGATEAF
TRBJ1-5 | TRBV29-1 | SVWDSPNQPQH
TRBJ2-7 | TRBV6-5 | ASSTGLRYEQY
TRBJ1-1 | TRBV10-3 | AISERGGNFDTEAF
TRBJ2-1 | TRBV27 | ASSPGTSGRNEQF
TRBJ2-7 | TRBV7-8 | ASSFSQGEYEQY
TRBJ1-2 | TRBV7-8 | ASSKGQGALNYGYT
TRBJ2-3 | TRBV9 | ASSVGTSGRGRADTQY
TRBJ2-3 | TRBV6-6 | ASSYSIRQHTDTQY
TRBJ2-7 | TRBV11-2 | ASSPSGYEQY
TRBJ2-7 | TRBV15 | ATRGDRVHEQY
TRBJ1-5 | TRBV2 | ASSESRSQPQH
TRBJ2-7 | TRBV7-6 | ASSITGFHEQY
TRBJ2-5 | TRBV18 | ASSRLAGGKETQY
TRBJ2-3 | TRBV7-2 | ASSLQSTDTQY
TRBJ2-1 | TRBV18 | ASSPQASVSYNEQF
TRBJ1-5 | TRBV6-5 | ASSYGRGQPQH
TRBJ1-6 | TRBV28 | ASSSVQGAVSPLH
TRBJ2-1 | TRBV5-1 | ASSLATSGGPEQF
TRBJ2-7 | TRBV6-2/TRBV6-3 | ASSQGLAGYEQY
TRBJ1-4 | TRBV7-2 | ASSRAQGAREKLF
TRBJ2-1 | TRBV2 | ASSDRLAGAYNEQF
TRBJ2-7 | TRBV5-6 | ASSPIGESYEQY
TRBJ1-2 | TRBV9 | ASSVDGSGYGYT
TRBJ2-5 | TRBV6-4 | ASNRVTETQY
TRBJ2-1 | TRBV19 | ASSSRLASSYNEQF
TRBJ2-2 | TRBV27 | AISPTGRELF
TRBJ1-2 | TRBV30 | AWSVKGGINYGYT
TRBJ2-7 | TRBV4-1 | ASSQVSGAYEQY
TRBJ2-5 | TRBV6-2/TRBV6-3 | ASSLPPGLAGQETQY
TRBJ1-5 | TRBV5-6 | ASSSQGQGFSNQPQH
TRBJ2-1 | TRBV5-1 | ASSFDRGGSYNEQF